This T cell receptor beta chain was recovered during a study of blood T cell repertoires in COVID-19 (dated by TCRdb to the early 2020s). Turning to the overall study: Samples from collaborators originated in the United States, Italy and Spain and spanned both the acute and convalescent phases of COVID-19. The prospective study material was composed of cDNA or gDNA derived from T cells, B-cell-depleted T cells, or PBMCs. Subjects who had been exposed to COVID-19, were actively infected with it, or had recovered from it provided the deeply sampled blood TCRbeta repertoires that made up the dataset. The repertoires were made available in a free public database intended to serve as a resource for research on the immune response to SARS-CoV-2. The samples were drawn from the first 160 participants of the ongoing ImmuneRACE study and from roughly 1,300 subjects provided by 6 global collaborators. The sample metadata nearly always contained a de-identified subject ID, COVID-19 status, age in years and sex. Where available, HLA class I and class II types were obtained from metadata supplied by the sample provider rather than from assay-based typing.

Remarks on this clone: Its antigen is still unknown. No base qualities exist here, and no much larger clone lies one base off it.

The immunoSEQ Assay, a bias-controlled multiplex PCR, was used to amplify TCRbeta CDR3 regions from genomic DNA. Regarding the original processing steps: Nucleated cell counts per sample were estimated from amplification of reference gene primers within the assay. Sequence reads were collapsed and filtered to measure the absolute abundance of every unique TCRbeta CDR3 rearrangement. For each sample, productive Simpson clonality was calculated by taking the square root of Simpson's diversity index across productive rearrangements. Not all clones reach the TCRdb copy of this immuneACCESS table, which keeps in-frame sequences only. Checked studies attribute under half of the gap to unresolved V genes and leave the rest unexplained. For V, J and clone size, that table is used; D and trimming come from the DNA. The sample table contains some 210,000 clones; only one count was recorded for over 75% of them. About 10% of the sample belongs to the ten largest clones.

General findings and caveats noted by the study authors: Clinical and demographic metadata were provided uncurated, with the amount varying by source and participant.

In the prospective study, participants were roughly 18 to 89 years old, resided in 24 geographic areas of the United States, and were enrolled through a virtual design. To assign participants to cohorts, the prospective study relied on clinical history that participants themselves reported in a screening survey and a study questionnaire. For ImmuneRACE Cohort 3, a participant was defined as recovered based on two consecutive negative NP/OP PCR tests, clearance by a healthcare professional, or resolution of symptoms. In the prospective study, whole blood, serum and a nasopharyngeal or oropharyngeal swab were collected from each participant by mobile phlebotomists. Prospective study participants could optionally give additional blood draws and questionnaires over an approximately two-month period. Blood samples from the prospective study were shipped frozen or at room temperature prior to DNA extraction.

The sequence was obtained from a man aged 40-49 years who had recovered from COVID-19. Sequencing used PBMCs or T cells enriched from blood (not recorded which).

The sequenced DNA: TGTGCCTGGAGTGTCTCGCGTAGCGGAGACACAGATACGCAGTATTTT. The encoded protein is CAWSVSRSGDTDTQYF. The rearranged segments are TRBV30 and TRBJ2-3; tentative D gene TRBD2, with 6 bases matching. V drops 0 bases and J drops 2 bases, leaving 15 bases in between. Taken from cysteine to phenylalanine, the CDR3 has 16 residues. The DNA shown is the 48-base CDR3, in frame from base 1. Taken from the germline V gene (reference sequence), the CDR1 and CDR2 loops are GTSNPN and SVGIG.